Each of the 13 T cell receptor beta chains below was sequenced from the same sample in a study of cytomegalovirus exposure and HLA in healthy donors. The PCR contained 60 Vbeta and 13 Jbeta primers. Data came from immunoSEQ multiplex PCR; TCRdb stores just in-frame clones and leaves some out. Among roughly 89,000 clones, 81% were seen once, and the ten largest hold around 2%. The sample was PBMCs. These receptors all come from a young woman in good health and CMV-seronegative.

This clone was observed a handful of times. This chain uses TRBV27 with TRBJ1-4, with D perhaps matching TRBD1 (5 bases). Germline CDR1 and CDR2: MNHEY and SMNVEV (reference sequence). There are 14 residues in the CDR3. Trimming took 4 bases from V and 8 from J, leaving 14 bases between them. The CDR3 is CASSSPGLGEKLFF. CDR3 in DNA: TGTGCCAGCAGTTCCCCAGGGCTAGGCGAAAAACTGTTTTTT.

The chain combines TRBV2 with TRBJ1-4; D is perhaps TRBD1 (5 bases). The CDR3 is 14 residues long. The germline CDR1 and CDR2 sequences are SNHLY and FYNNEI. V was trimmed by 8 bases and J by 6 bases, leaving 16 bases between them. For the CDR3, the DNA is TGTGCCAGCGGTAGACAGAGAAGGGATGAAAAACTGTTTTTT. Residues: CASGRQRRDEKLFF.

The table lists this clone with a count of one. The V gene is TRBV30, the J gene TRBJ1-1; D gene unclear. V shed 1 base and J shed 1 base, with 7 bases lying between them. CDR1 is GTSNPN and CDR2 is SVGIG in the germline V gene (reference sequence). The CDR3 is made up of 13 amino acids. The CDR3 coding sequence is TGTGCCTGGAGTGGTCGTCGGAACACTGAAGCTTTCTTT. It encodes CAWSGRRNTEAFF. Supplemented by reference TRBV30 and TRBJ1-1, the full variable domain reads SQTIHQWPATLVQPVGSPLSLECTVEGTSNPNLYWYRQAAGRGLQLLFYSVGIGQISSEVPQNLSASRPQDRQFILSSKKLLLSDSGFYLCAWSGRRNTEAFFGQGTRLTVV.

The rearrangement uses TRBV7-3 and TRBJ2-1, with D perhaps matching TRBD2 (6 bases). Germline CDR1 and CDR2: SGHTA and FQGTGA. The CDR3 totals 12 residues. Trimming left V 3 bases short and J 8 bases short, with 8 bases between. DNA for the CDR3: TGTGCCAGCAGCTTGAGCGGGTATGAGCAGTTCTTC. Protein product: CASSLSGYEQFF.

The V and J genes are TRBV19 and TRBJ2-7; possible D gene TRBD2, 6 bases. The CDR3 length is 17 residues. The germline V gene has CDR1 LNHDA and CDR2 SQIVND (reference sequence). Between the trimmed V and J ends, which lost 3 bases and 1 base, there was a span of 19 bases. CDR3 sequence reads: CASSMGDSKYPSYEQYF. The DNA for the CDR3 is TGTGCCAGTAGTATGGGGGACTCAAAATATCCGTCCTACGAGCAGTACTTC. Together with reference TRBV19 and TRBJ2-7, the CDR3 gives the full variable domain: DGGITQSPKYLFRKEGQNVTLSCEQNLNHDAMYWYRQDPGQGLRLIYYSQIVNDFQKGDIAEGYSVSREKKESFPLTVTSAQKNPTAFYLCASSMGDSKYPSYEQYFGPGTRLTVT.

The gene calls are TRBV5-5 and TRBJ1-5; possibly TRBD1 for D (5 bases). CDR3 length equals 14 residues. V was trimmed by 4 bases and J by 10 bases, leaving 18 bases between them. The germline CDR1 and CDR2 sequences are SGHKS and YYEKEE (reference sequence). CDR3 nucleotide sequence: TGTGCCAGCAGCGTGTGGCAGGGCGAGCATCCCCAGCATTTT. The encoded protein is CASSVWQGEHPQHF.

This clone was counted a few times. V is TRBV13 and J is TRBJ2-7, with D perhaps matching TRBD1 (5 bases). Germline V gene data show CDR1 as PRHDT and CDR2 as FYEKMQ (reference sequence). This CDR3 has 14 amino acids. V lost 7 bases and J 3 bases, leaving 16 bases between the germline ends. The chain's CDR3 is CASMWGVAGYEQYF. CDR3 coding DNA: TGTGCCAGCATGTGGGGCGTAGCAGGCTACGAGCAGTACTTC.

CDR3 sequence (DNA): TGTGCCAGCAGTACCATAGCGGGAGAGTATGATGAGCAGTTCTTC. Translating gives CASSTIAGEYDEQFF. The rearrangement joins TRBV6-5 to TRBJ2-1; 9 positions match TRBD2. CDR3 length: 15 residues. Trimming at V came to 5 bases and at J to 8 bases, leaving 10 bases not matched to a gene. In germline, CDR1 is MNHEY, CDR2 SVGAGI.

This sequence joins TRBV29-1 and TRBJ2-1, with TRBD2 matching over 10 bases. Germline V CDR1 and CDR2: SQVTM, ANQGSEA. CDR3 length equals 13 residues. The junction had 6 bases not matched to a gene; V was cut back by 4 bases and J by 9 bases. The CDR3 DNA reads TGCAGCGTTGGAAGCGGGAGGGCGCCTGAGCAGTTCTTC. Its protein is CSVGSGRAPEQFF.

The chain combines TRBV29-1 with TRBJ1-1; tentative D call: TRBD1 (5 bases). The CDR3 is made up of 14 amino acids. Germline V gene lookup returns CDR1 SQVTM and CDR2 ANQGSEA. The V end was cut by 5 bases, the J end by 2 bases, with 15 bases between. The DNA for the CDR3 is TGCAGCGTTTCCCTTGGGGGGGGTAACACTGAAGCTTTCTTT. It encodes CSVSLGGGNTEAFF. The full variable domain, with the rest looked up from reference TRBV29-1 and TRBJ1-1, is SAVISQKPSRDICQRGTSLTIQCQVDSQVTMMFWYRQQPGQSLTLIATANQGSEATYESGFVIDKFPISRPNLTFSTLTVSNMSPEDSSIYLCSVSLGGGNTEAFFGQGTRLTVV.

CDR3 residues: CASSPGNTIYF. Here the CDR3 DNA reads TGTGCCAGCAGCCCAGGAAACACCATATATTTT. V gene TRBV9 combines with J gene TRBJ1-3; D uncertain. Deletions cut 4 bases from V and 4 bases from J, with 3 bases between. The CDR3 has 11 amino acids. Germline V lookup: CDR1 SGDLS, CDR2 YYNGEE. Full variable domain (missing parts from reference TRBV9 and TRBJ1-3): DSGVTQTPKHLITATGQRVTLRCSPRSGDLSVYWYQQSLDQGLQFLIQYYNGEERAKGNILERFSAQQFPDLHSELNLSSLELGDSALYFCASSPGNTIYFGEGSWLTVV.

The chain is built from TRBV5-5 and TRBJ1-2, with TRBD1 as a possible D gene (5 bases). Trimming took off 6 bases at V and 8 bases at J, with 17 bases between the two ends. Germline CDR1 SGHKS, CDR2 YYEKEE (reference sequence). The CDR3 length is 13 residues. DNA for the CDR3: TGTGCCAGCACCGTTCCAGGGTGGAACGGCTACACCTTC. Translated: CASTVPGWNGYTF.

The V and J genes are TRBV7-9 and TRBJ2-3; 9 bases map to TRBD2. The J segment lost 4 bases and the V segment lost 6 bases, leaving 14 bases of the junction unmatched. The CDR3 is made up of 17 amino acids. The germline gives CDR1 SEHNR, CDR2 FQNEAQ (reference sequence). The CDR3 bases are TGTGCCAGCAGTTCTCCGGTGGCGGGAGGGCCGGCAGATACGCAGTATTTT. It codes for CASSSPVAGGPADTQYF.